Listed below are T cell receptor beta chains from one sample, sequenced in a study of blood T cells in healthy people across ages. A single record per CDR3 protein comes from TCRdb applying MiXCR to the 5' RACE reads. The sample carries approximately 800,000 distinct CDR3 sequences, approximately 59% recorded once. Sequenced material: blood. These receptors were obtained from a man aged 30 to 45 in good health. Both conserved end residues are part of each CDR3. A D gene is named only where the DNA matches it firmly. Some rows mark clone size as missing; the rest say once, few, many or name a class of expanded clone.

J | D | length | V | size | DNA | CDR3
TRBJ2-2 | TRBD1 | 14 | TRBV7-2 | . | TGTGCCAGCAGCCTTACAGGGGTCGGCGGGGAGCTGTTTTTT | CASSLTGVGGELFF
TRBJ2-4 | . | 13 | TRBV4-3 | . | TGCGCCAGCAGCCAAACCGGGACAAGCATTCAGTACTTC | CASSQTGTSIQYF
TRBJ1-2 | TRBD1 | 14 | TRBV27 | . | TGTGCCAGCAGACCGACAGGGGGCGCCTCTGGCTACACCTTC | CASRPTGGASGYTF
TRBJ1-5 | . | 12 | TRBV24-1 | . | TGTGCCACCAGTGACCCTGAACAGCCCCAGCATTTT | CATSDPEQPQHF
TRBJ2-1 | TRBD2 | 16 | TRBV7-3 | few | TGTGCCAGCAGCTTAATCCCGACTAGCGGGGGCAATGAGCAGTTCTTC | CASSLIPTSGGNEQFF
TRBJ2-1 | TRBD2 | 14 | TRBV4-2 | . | TGTGCCAGCAGCCAAGCCGGGAGGAACAATGAGCAGTTCTTC | CASSQAGRNNEQFF
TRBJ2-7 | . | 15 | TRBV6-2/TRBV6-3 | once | TGTGCCAGCAGTGATAACAGGGTAGGCTCCTACGAGCAGTACTTC | CASSDNRVGSYEQYF
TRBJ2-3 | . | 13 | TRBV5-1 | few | TGCGCCAGCAGCTTGGCCGGGGTCTCTACGCAGTATTTT | CASSLAGVSTQYF
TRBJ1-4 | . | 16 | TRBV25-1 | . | TGTGCCAGCAGTGAAGTGGATGAGTCCATCCCTGAAAAACTGTTTTTT | CASSEVDESIPEKLFF
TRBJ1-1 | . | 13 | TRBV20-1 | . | TGCGGTGCTATGGTGGGGCTGCACACTGAAGCTTTCTTT | CGAMVGLHTEAFF
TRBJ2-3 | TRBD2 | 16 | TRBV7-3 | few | TGTGCCAGCGGTTTGCGGGGGGGCCTCGGCACAGATACGCAGTATTTT | CASGLRGGLGTDTQYF